These 17 T cell receptor beta chains share one sample of origin, sequenced in a study of vaccination effects on CD4 cells after COVID-19. Following an approximately 10-day culture, CD4+ T cells were purified. Assay: immunoSEQ multiplex PCR; the TCRdb copy retains only in-frame clones and omits some. In the table there are about 47,000 clones, about 75% of which are singletons. These receptors have no identified antigens. The sample was CD4+ T cells from PBMCs cultured without peptide, taken before COVID-19 vaccination. All receptors come from a human donor who had a prior SARS-CoV-2 infection.

This rearrangement joins TRBV12-5 to TRBJ2-2; D gene ambiguous. The CDR3 sequence is 15 residues long. The V gene lost 1 base and the J gene lost 1 base, with 7 bases spanning the gap. Germline V gene lookup returns CDR1 LGHNT and CDR2 FRNRAP. The CDR3 nucleotides read TGTGCTAGTGGTTTGGGTGTACAGAACACCGGGGAGCTGTTTTTT. Protein sequence: CASGLGVQNTGELFF.

The V gene is TRBV11-3, the J gene TRBJ2-7; possible D gene TRBD2, 6 bases. Between the trimmed V and J ends, which lost 3 bases and 3 bases, there was a span of 12 bases. Germline V gene data show CDR1 as SGHNT and CDR2 as YENEEA. There are 14 residues in the CDR3. DNA of the CDR3: TGTGCCAGCAGCTTTCACGGCGGGGTCTACGAGCAGTACTTC. It is translated as CASSFHGGVYEQYF.

This chain uses TRBV2 with TRBJ2-1, with 12 bases identical to TRBD2. Germline assignment: CDR1 SNHLY and CDR2 FYNNEI. V trimming: 2 bases; J trimming: 10 bases; junction bases outside the gene matches: 6. This CDR3 contains 15 residues. CDR3 nucleotides: TGTGCCAGCAGTGAAATGCTAGCGGGAGGGCACGAGCAGTTCTTC. Residues: CASSEMLAGGHEQFF.

This chain connects TRBV18 to TRBJ1-2; no definite D call. V was shortened by 3 bases and J by 4 bases, with 9 bases between the two germline ends. The CDR3 extends over 13 amino acids. CDR1 and CDR2 from the germline V gene are KGHSH and LQKENI. The CDR3 region is CASSPGRSYGYTF. The DNA for the CDR3 is TGTGCCAGCTCACCTGGCAGGTCCTATGGCTACACCTTC.

The rearrangement uses TRBV5-1 and TRBJ2-2; D is unresolved. Trimming pared 1 base from V and 7 bases from J, leaving 14 bases between. The CDR3 is 15 residues long. Germline assignment: CDR1 SGHRS and CDR2 YFSETQ. CDR3 coding DNA: TGCGCCAGCAGCTTGACCCTCAGATCCGGCGGGGAGCTGTTTTTT. It specifies CASSLTLRSGGELFF. Drawing the rest from reference TRBV5-1 and TRBJ2-2, the complete variable domain is KAGVTQTPRYLIKTRGQQVTLSCSPISGHRSVSWYQQTPGQGLQFLFEYFSETQRNKGNFPGRFSGRQFSNSRSEMNVSTLELGDSALYLCASSLTLRSGGELFFGEGSRLTVL.

The chain joins TRBV5-1 to TRBJ1-3; TRBD1 matches 8 bases. This CDR3 spans 16 amino acids. Losses at the gene ends were 3 bases for V and 0 bases for J; bases not matched to a gene: 5. Germline assignment: CDR1 SGHRS and CDR2 YFSETQ. In nucleotides, the CDR3 is TGCGCCAGCAGCTCAGAGACAGGGGACTCTGGAAACACCATATATTTT. This gives the protein CASSSETGDSGNTIYF.

This rearrangement joins TRBV5-4 to TRBJ2-5, with TRBD2 matching over 10 bases. Germline loops: CDR1 SGHNT, CDR2 YYREEE (reference sequence). The CDR3 is 17 residues long. The ends lost 0 bases at V and 4 bases at J; junction bases unmatched: 9. CDR3 region: CASSLGVSGGLRETQYF. In DNA form, the CDR3 reads TGTGCCAGCAGCTTGGGCGTTAGCGGGGGGTTAAGAGAGACCCAGTACTTC.

This chain joins TRBV4-1 and TRBJ1-1; possible D gene TRBD1, 6 bases. Trimming removed 4 bases from V and 7 bases from J, with 22 bases in between. The CDR3 contains 16 residues. Per the germline V gene, CDR1 is MGHRA and CDR2 is YSYEKL. The CDR3 spells CASSRRGGYPVDEAFF. The CDR3 DNA reads as TGCGCCAGCAGCCGGAGGGGGGGCTACCCTGTCGATGAAGCTTTCTTT.

This chain joins TRBV9 and TRBJ2-6, with D tentatively TRBD1 or TRBD2 (5 bases each). V lost 1 base, J lost 0 bases, and 11 bases lay in between. The CDR3 is 17 amino acids. Germline CDR1 reads SGDLS; CDR2 reads YYNGEE. The CDR3 reads CASSVSVGGSGANVLTF. The CDR3 region has the DNA TGTGCCAGCAGCGTATCCGTTGGGGGCTCTGGGGCCAACGTCCTGACTTTC.

The chain carries TRBV10-3 and TRBJ1-5, with D perhaps matching TRBD1 (5 bases). V gave up 5 bases and J gave up 1 base, with 9 bases separating them. Germline assignment: CDR1 ENHRY and CDR2 SYGVKD. The CDR3 runs 14 residues. This CDR3 is CAISRRDSNQPQHF. The CDR3 DNA is TGTGCCATCAGTAGACGGGACAGCAATCAGCCCCAGCATTTT.

Only a few counts were recorded for this clone. The chain carries TRBV3-1 (or the pseudogene TRBV3-2) and TRBJ2-1, with a possible D match to TRBD2 (5 bases). From germline, CDR1 is LGHDT and CDR2 YNNKEL (reference sequence). The CDR3 has 14 residues. Trimming left V 4 bases short and J 4 bases short, with 11 bases between. The CDR3 bases are TGTGCCAGCAGCCCGCCGAGCGGATACAATGAGCAGTTCTTC. This gives the protein CASSPPSGYNEQFF.

V is TRBV10-3 and J is TRBJ1-5; D possibly corresponds to TRBD1 (5 bases). V was clipped by 4 bases and J by 5 bases, with 18 bases between them. The CDR3 length is 16 residues. CDR1 is ENHRY and CDR2 is SYGVKD in the germline V gene. CDR3 in amino acids: CAISAGVGGVDQPQHF. CDR3 bases: TGTGCCATCAGTGCTGGGGTTGGGGGTGTCGATCAGCCCCAGCATTTT.

This rearrangement joins TRBV6-5 to TRBJ2-5; D is ambiguous. Germline CDR1 MNHEY, CDR2 SVGAGI. V gave up 5 bases and J gave up 4 bases, with 14 bases separating them. The CDR3 runs 14 residues. CDR3 protein: CASSPDPESETQYF. The CDR3 bases are TGTGCCAGCAGTCCGGACCCAGAGTCAGAGACCCAGTACTTC.

V and J are TRBV7-3 and TRBJ2-2; D unclear. Trimming pared 1 base from V and 5 bases from J, leaving 11 bases between. CDR1 is SGHTA, CDR2 FQGTGA, per germline. The CDR3 has 15 amino acids. As DNA, the CDR3 is TGTGCCAGCAGCTTAATGCCAACAAGAACCGGGGAGCTGTTTTTT. This translates into CASSLMPTRTGELFF.

The chain uses TRBV7-2 and TRBJ1-3; 8 nucleotides align to TRBD1. CDR1 is SGHTA and CDR2 is FQGNSA in the germline V gene. The CDR3 runs to 16 residues. The ends lost 5 bases at V and 3 bases at J; junction bases unmatched: 9. CDR3 in DNA: TGTGCCAGCAGCCCAACAGGGGGGTCTGTTGGAAACACCATATATTTT. Its translation is CASSPTGGSVGNTIYF.

The chain is built from TRBV20-1 and TRBJ2-7, with no clear D. V was clipped by 6 bases and J by 3 bases, with 6 bases between them. The CDR3 consists of 10 residues. Germline CDR1 and CDR2: DFQATT and SNEGSKA (reference sequence). CDR3 in amino acids: CSASSYEQYF. In DNA, the CDR3 is TGCAGTGCGAGTAGCTACGAGCAGTACTTC.

V is TRBV2 and J is TRBJ1-6, with 7 positions matching TRBD1. Germline-derived CDR1 and CDR2 are SNHLY and FYNNEI. The V gene end was trimmed by 6 bases and the J gene end by 6 bases; junction bases not matched to a gene: 11. This CDR3 contains 16 residues. Here the CDR3 reads CASRVRNRGGNSPLHF. CDR3 sequence (DNA): TGTGCCAGCAGGGTTAGAAACAGGGGTGGTAATTCACCCCTCCACTTT.